A single sample is the source of the 8 T cell receptor beta chains below, sequenced in a study of blood T cell repertoires in COVID-19. Using immunoSEQ multiplex PCR, the repertoire was profiled, and TCRdb retains in-frame clones only, with some absent. The top ten clones hold about 7% of a sample with 70,000 to 90,000 clones, roughly 90% of them seen once. The specimen was peripheral blood. The receptors were gathered from a human donor in a cohort sampled during active COVID-19.

The V gene is TRBV6-5, the J gene TRBJ2-2; no clear D. CDR3 length: 15 residues. With 2 bases removed from V and 1 base from J, the gap between germline ends came to 8 bases. CDR1 is MNHEY and CDR2 is SVGAGI in the germline V gene. The CDR3 DNA is TGTGCCAGCAGTTACCAGCGATGGAACACCGGGGAGCTGTTTTTT. It specifies CASSYQRWNTGELFF.

The chain couples TRBV30 to TRBJ1-1, with D unclear. CDR1 and CDR2 from the germline V gene are GTSNPN and SVGIG (reference sequence). Trimming removed 2 bases from V and 0 bases from J, with 7 bases in between. CDR3 length: 13 residues. CDR3 nucleotide sequence: TGTGCCTGGAGTCGGTCCATGAACACTGAAGCTTTCTTT. Translation: CAWSRSMNTEAFF.

The chain joins TRBV9 to TRBJ1-2, with 9 bases identical to TRBD1. Germline-derived CDR1 and CDR2 are SGDLS and YYNGEE. The CDR3 totals 15 residues. V lost 0 bases and J lost 6; bases outside the gene matches: 6. CDR3 residues: CASSVEGQGYDGYTF. Here the CDR3 DNA reads TGTGCCAGCAGCGTAGAGGGACAGGGCTACGATGGCTACACCTTC.

The chain has TRBV18 and TRBJ2-5, with D tentatively TRBD2 (6 bases). The CDR3 extends over 16 amino acids. CDR1 and CDR2 (germline): KGHSH, LQKENI. V lost 2 bases and J lost 2, with 15 bases in between. CDR3 sequence (DNA): TGTGCCAGCTCACCAGGGTCAGGACTAAGACAAGAGACCCAGTACTTC. Translation gives CASSPGSGLRQETQYF.

J is TRBJ2-3 and V is TRBV15, with 11 bases matching TRBD2. The CDR3 spans 16 residues. Losses at the gene ends were 1 base for V and 6 bases for J; bases not matched to a gene: 6. In germline, CDR1 is LNHNV, CDR2 YYDKDF (reference sequence). CDR3 nucleotides: TGTGCCACCAGCAGAGTAGCGGGGGGGCGTGGGGATACGCAGTATTTT. Translation gives CATSRVAGGRGDTQYF.

The J gene is TRBJ2-5, the V gene TRBV11-2, with 7 nucleotides matching TRBD2. Germline CDR1 reads SGHAT; CDR2 reads FQNNGV. J was trimmed by 1 base and V by 5 bases; bases with no gene match: 7. The CDR3 loop spans 15 amino acids. The CDR3 spells CASSKQRGIQETQYF. The CDR3 DNA is TGTGCCAGCAGCAAACAGCGGGGTATCCAAGAGACCCAGTACTTC.

The chain links TRBV18 to TRBJ1-2, with 9 nucleotides matching TRBD1. The germline gives CDR1 KGHSH, CDR2 LQKENI. V shed 0 bases, J shed 4 bases, and the junction held 3 bases outside the gene matches. This CDR3 has 15 amino acids. CDR3 residues: CASSPPQGQGYGYTF. CDR3 coding DNA: TGTGCCAGCTCACCACCGCAGGGACAGGGCTATGGCTACACCTTC.

V usage is TRBV4-1 and J usage is TRBJ1-1, with 8 bases matching TRBD1. Germline V gives CDR1 MGHRA, CDR2 YSYEKL. Trimming removed 0 bases from V and 11 bases from J; junction bases left unmatched: 11. This CDR3 has 15 amino acids. The CDR3 is CASSQDVGQGRWAFF. CDR3 nucleotide sequence: TGCGCCAGCAGCCAAGACGTCGGACAGGGAAGGTGGGCTTTCTTT.